Given below is one T cell receptor beta chain in context. What it recognizes is unknown. This sample includes further DNA sequences coding for the same CDR3. The source of the sample is a study of shared clonotypes between healthy human individuals. Study as a whole: Researchers assigned three CD4 naive, three CD4 memory, two CD8 naive and one CD8 memory plate to each donor.

The method was immunoSEQ multiplex PCR; TCRdb's version includes in-frame clones alone and lacks a portion of them. Counted here are 2 million to 2.5 million clones, 90% to 95% occurring once; the ten biggest clones make up about 0.41%. Study findings and constraints: The sampled material consisted only of blood, and tissue repertoires are likely to differ.

This CDR3 comprises 13 residues. From germline, CDR1 is MNHEY and CDR2 SMNVEV (reference sequence). Trimming removed 2 bases from V and 2 bases from J, with 6 bases in between. The clonotype originates from a man aged 18 to 30 in good health. Some clones in this sample may be carry-over from other donors' samples. The chain carries TRBV27 and TRBJ2-5, with D possibly being TRBD2 (5 bases). Sequencing was done on a sample of naive CD4+ T cells from PBMCs. Subset described: CD45RA+ positively selected. CDR3 in amino acids: CASSLKRQETQYF. DNA of the CDR3: TGTGCCAGCAGTTTAAAGCGGCAAGAGACCCAGTACTTC.